The source of this T cell receptor beta chain is a study of OX40 agonist ivuxolimab in advanced cancers. Study overall: Patients took ivuxolimab, an agonistic anti-OX40 (CD134) antibody. A history of anti-PD-1, anti-PD-L1 or anti-CTLA-4 therapy was acceptable, and over 30% had some.

The germline CDR1 and CDR2 sequences are MNHEY and SVGAGI. Trimming removed 0 bases from V and 4 bases from J, with 7 bases in between. CDR3 length: 14 amino acids. Data came from immunoSEQ multiplex PCR; TCRdb stores just in-frame clones and leaves some out. This sample carries some 64,000 clones, about 90% of them seen once, and the ten largest clones take more than 20%. The sequencing used CD4+ or CD8+ T cells sorted from blood, collected in a trial of the OX40 agonist ivuxolimab. The V and J genes are TRBV6-5 and TRBJ2-1; weak D call: TRBD2 (5 bases). The sequence was collected from an adult with an advanced solid tumor such as melanoma, head and neck, liver or kidney cancer. CDR3 loop: CASSYSSVYNEQFF. The CDR3 bases are TGTGCCAGCAGTTACTCTAGCGTGTACAATGAGCAGTTCTTC.